These T cell receptor beta chains were read from a single sample in a study of post-analysis software for immune sequencing data. A single record per CDR3 protein comes from TCRdb applying MiXCR to the PCR reads. The sample contains 350,000 to 500,000 distinct CDR3 sequences, 35% to 45% of which appear only once. Sequencing was done on a sample of blood. The origin of the receptors is a girl aged 2 to 10 with multiple sclerosis. Each CDR3 is given with its conserved first and last residue. A D gene is named only where the DNA matches it firmly. Clone size is shown for a subset of rows, as once, few, many or a class of expanded clone.

J gene: TRBJ2-7
clone size: .
CDR3 length: 14
D gene: TRBD1
V gene: TRBV19
CDR3 DNA: TGTGCCAGTAGTATGGGACAGGGGTTTTACGAGCAGTACTTC
CDR3 protein: CASSMGQGFYEQYF

J gene: TRBJ2-1
clone size: once
CDR3 length: 14
D gene: .
V gene: TRBV7-2
CDR3 DNA: TGTGCCAGCAGCTTATACAGGGTGCAAGAGACCCAGTTCTTC
CDR3 protein: CASSLYRVQETQFF

J gene: TRBJ2-7
clone size: .
CDR3 length: 14
D gene: .
V gene: TRBV13
CDR3 DNA: TGTGCCAGCAGCTTAAGAGGCTTCGGGAGCGAGCAGTACTTC
CDR3 protein: CASSLRGFGSEQYF

J gene: TRBJ2-5
clone size: few
CDR3 length: 18
D gene: TRBD1
V gene: TRBV10-3
CDR3 DNA: TGTGCCATCAGTGAGTCCGTACCCCTACAGGGGGCGAGGGAGACCCAGTACTTC
CDR3 protein: CAISESVPLQGARETQYF

J gene: TRBJ2-3
clone size: .
CDR3 length: 14
D gene: TRBD2
V gene: TRBV20-1
CDR3 DNA: TGCAGTGCTAGCTTGTTAGCGGGAGTAGATATGCAGTATTTT
CDR3 protein: CSASLLAGVDMQYF

J gene: TRBJ2-4
clone size: few
CDR3 length: 12
D gene: .
V gene: TRBV20-1
CDR3 DNA: TGCAGTGCTAGTTTTAGGGTAGACATTCAGTACTTC
CDR3 protein: CSASFRVDIQYF

J gene: TRBJ2-7
clone size: .
CDR3 length: 19
D gene: TRBD1
V gene: TRBV6-5
CDR3 DNA: TGTGCCAGCAGTTACTCTGTGATAGGTGGGACAGGGGGCTCCTACGAGCAGTACTTC
CDR3 protein: CASSYSVIGGTGGSYEQYF

J gene: TRBJ2-1
clone size: .
CDR3 length: 17
D gene: TRBD1
V gene: TRBV15
CDR3 DNA: TGTGCCACCAGCAGAGAGACGGGCAGGGGGCCCCACAATGAGCAGTTCTTC
CDR3 protein: CATSRETGRGPHNEQFF

J gene: TRBJ2-1
clone size: .
CDR3 length: 19
D gene: TRBD2
V gene: TRBV2
CDR3 DNA: TGTGCCAGCAGTGAAGGGGCGGGGGGACCCGGGAGCTCCTACAATGAGCAGTTCTTC
CDR3 protein: CASSEGAGGPGSSYNEQFF

J gene: TRBJ2-1
clone size: .
CDR3 length: 17
D gene: .
V gene: TRBV10-3
CDR3 DNA: TGTGCCATCAGTGAGAGCCTCACCCTGGGCTCCTACAATGAGCAGTTCTTC
CDR3 protein: CAISESLTLGSYNEQFF

J gene: TRBJ2-1
clone size: .
CDR3 length: 15
D gene: .
V gene: TRBV20-1
CDR3 DNA: TGCAGTGCTAGAGACATGAGGGGCTCCTACAATGAGCAGTTCTTC
CDR3 protein: CSARDMRGSYNEQFF

J gene: TRBJ1-5
clone size: .
CDR3 length: 15
D gene: .
V gene: TRBV4-1
CDR3 DNA: TGCGCCAGCAGCGAAAGCAAAACCAGCAATCAGCCCCAGCATTTT
CDR3 protein: CASSESKTSNQPQHF

J gene: TRBJ2-5
clone size: few
CDR3 length: 14
D gene: .
V gene: TRBV5-1
CDR3 DNA: TGCGCCAGCAGCCCATATTCTTGGGCAGAGACCCAGTACTTC
CDR3 protein: CASSPYSWAETQYF

J gene: TRBJ2-1
clone size: once
CDR3 length: 14
D gene: .
V gene: TRBV7-9
CDR3 DNA: TGTGCCAGCAGCTTACAGGGGGGAGAGGTCGGTGGGTTCTTC
CDR3 protein: CASSLQGGEVGGFF

J gene: TRBJ2-7
clone size: few
CDR3 length: 14
D gene: TRBD1
V gene: TRBV7-9
CDR3 DNA: TGTGCCAGCAGCCCCGGGACAGGACAGGACGAGCAGTACTTC
CDR3 protein: CASSPGTGQDEQYF

J gene: TRBJ2-5
clone size: .
CDR3 length: 15
D gene: TRBD2
V gene: TRBV7-2
CDR3 DNA: TGTGCCAGCAGCTCTAGCGGAGAGTACCAAGAGACCCAGTACTTC
CDR3 protein: CASSSSGEYQETQYF

J gene: TRBJ2-1
clone size: .
CDR3 length: 14
D gene: .
V gene: TRBV14
CDR3 DNA: TGTGCCAGCAGCCAAAGACAAATTAGGACTGAGCAGTTCTTC
CDR3 protein: CASSQRQIRTEQFF

J gene: TRBJ2-7
clone size: few
CDR3 length: 14
D gene: TRBD1
V gene: TRBV28
CDR3 DNA: TGTGCCAGCAGGACTTCAGGGGGAACCTACGAGCAGTACTTC
CDR3 protein: CASRTSGGTYEQYF

J gene: TRBJ1-2
clone size: .
CDR3 length: 13
D gene: .
V gene: TRBV7-9
CDR3 DNA: TGTGCCAGCAGCTTAAGCAGTAAGAACGGCTACACCTTC
CDR3 protein: CASSLSSKNGYTF

J gene: TRBJ2-7
clone size: few
CDR3 length: 16
D gene: .
V gene: TRBV28
CDR3 DNA: TGTGCCAGCAGTACTCGCCGGGGGTCTAACTCCTACGAGCAGTACTTC
CDR3 protein: CASSTRRGSNSYEQYF

J gene: TRBJ2-7
clone size: few
CDR3 length: 14
D gene: TRBD2
V gene: TRBV18
CDR3 DNA: TGCGCCAGCTCACAAACTAGCGCCTCCTACGAGCAGTACTTC
CDR3 protein: CASSQTSASYEQYF

J gene: TRBJ2-1
clone size: .
CDR3 length: 14
D gene: .
V gene: TRBV7-2
CDR3 DNA: TGTGCCAGCAGCTTCGGGGGGCTGAGGGAAGAGCAGGACTTC
CDR3 protein: CASSFGGLREEQDF

J gene: TRBJ2-5
clone size: few
CDR3 length: 16
D gene: TRBD2
V gene: TRBV12-3/TRBV12-4
CDR3 DNA: TGTGCCAGCAGTCCCGGGACTAGCGGGAATCAAGAGACCCAGTACTTC
CDR3 protein: CASSPGTSGNQETQYF

J gene: TRBJ2-7
clone size: .
CDR3 length: 14
D gene: TRBD1
V gene: TRBV7-2
CDR3 DNA: TGTGCCAGCAGCTCATATCAGGGGGCCTACGAGCAGTACTTC
CDR3 protein: CASSSYQGAYEQYF

J gene: TRBJ2-1
clone size: .
CDR3 length: 15
D gene: TRBD1
V gene: TRBV5-1
CDR3 DNA: TGCGCCAGCAGCTATCAAGGGGGCGATGGCAATGAGCAGTTCTTC
CDR3 protein: CASSYQGGDGNEQFF

J gene: TRBJ2-7
clone size: .
CDR3 length: 15
D gene: .
V gene: TRBV28
CDR3 DNA: TGTGCCAGCAGTGGCGGCTCAGCCCACTCCTACGAGCAGTACTTC
CDR3 protein: CASSGGSAHSYEQYF

J gene: TRBJ2-7
clone size: .
CDR3 length: 13
D gene: .
V gene: TRBV12-3/TRBV12-4
CDR3 DNA: TGTGCCAGCAGTCTTTTAGGGGCGGGGGAGCAGTACTTC
CDR3 protein: CASSLLGAGEQYF

J gene: TRBJ2-1
clone size: few
CDR3 length: 13
D gene: TRBD1
V gene: TRBV29-1
CDR3 DNA: TGCAGCGTTGGGGGGGACAGGGCCGATGAGCAGTTCTTC
CDR3 protein: CSVGGDRADEQFF

J gene: TRBJ2-7
clone size: .
CDR3 length: 14
D gene: .
V gene: TRBV3-1
CDR3 DNA: TGTGCCAGCAGCCAAGAGGACATCGCCTACGAGCAGTACTTC
CDR3 protein: CASSQEDIAYEQYF

J gene: TRBJ2-5
clone size: .
CDR3 length: 17
D gene: TRBD2
V gene: TRBV11-1
CDR3 DNA: TGTGCCAGCAGCTTTGTGGGGACTAGCGGCCCCCAAGAGACCCAGTACTTC
CDR3 protein: CASSFVGTSGPQETQYF

J gene: TRBJ2-7
clone size: few
CDR3 length: 16
D gene: .
V gene: TRBV12-3/TRBV12-4
CDR3 DNA: TGTGCCAGCAGTTTAAGCTGGACTCTCGCGGCCTACGAGCAGTACTTC
CDR3 protein: CASSLSWTLAAYEQYF

J gene: TRBJ2-7
clone size: few
CDR3 length: 12
D gene: TRBD1
V gene: TRBV29-1
CDR3 DNA: TGCAGCGTGCCGGGACAGGCCTACGAGCAGTACTTC
CDR3 protein: CSVPGQAYEQYF

J gene: TRBJ2-6
clone size: .
CDR3 length: 15
D gene: TRBD2
V gene: TRBV29-1
CDR3 DNA: TGCAGCGTTGATCTCCTAGCGGCTGAGGCCAACGTCCCGACTTTC
CDR3 protein: CSVDLLAAEANVPTF

J gene: TRBJ1-5
clone size: .
CDR3 length: 13
D gene: .
V gene: TRBV7-9
CDR3 DNA: TGTGCCAGCACCTCTGTCGGGAATCAGCCCCAGCATTTT
CDR3 protein: CASTSVGNQPQHF

J gene: TRBJ2-3
clone size: .
CDR3 length: 14
D gene: TRBD2
V gene: TRBV6-1
CDR3 DNA: TGTGCCAGCAGTGAGGTCGGGGGGACAGATACGCAGTATTTT
CDR3 protein: CASSEVGGTDTQYF

J gene: TRBJ2-7
clone size: few
CDR3 length: 12
D gene: .
V gene: TRBV20-1
CDR3 DNA: TGCAGTGCCGGGCAGCTCTCCTACGAGCAGTACTTC
CDR3 protein: CSAGQLSYEQYF

J gene: TRBJ1-1
clone size: .
CDR3 length: 13
D gene: TRBD1
V gene: TRBV12-3/TRBV12-4
CDR3 DNA: TGTGCCAGCAGTGTCGGGGACAGCACTGAAGCTTTCTTT
CDR3 protein: CASSVGDSTEAFF

J gene: TRBJ2-1
clone size: .
CDR3 length: 14
D gene: .
V gene: TRBV20-1
CDR3 DNA: TGCAGTGCTAGTGGGCGGGAAACTTACAATGAGCAGTTCTTC
CDR3 protein: CSASGRETYNEQFF

J gene: TRBJ2-1
clone size: .
CDR3 length: 14
D gene: TRBD1
V gene: TRBV29-1
CDR3 DNA: TGCAGCGTTGAACGGGCAGGGGGCGCCCCGAGGGAGTTCTTC
CDR3 protein: CSVERAGGAPREFF

J gene: TRBJ2-7
clone size: few
CDR3 length: 15
D gene: .
V gene: TRBV28
CDR3 DNA: TGTGCCAGCAGTTTAATAGTGGATGGCTCCTACGAGCAGTACTTC
CDR3 protein: CASSLIVDGSYEQYF

J gene: TRBJ1-4
clone size: few
CDR3 length: 15
D gene: .
V gene: TRBV7-6
CDR3 DNA: TGTGCCAGCAGCTTATTGGGGCAGGTGAATGAAAAACTGTTTTTT
CDR3 protein: CASSLLGQVNEKLFF

J gene: TRBJ1-2
clone size: few
CDR3 length: 15
D gene: .
V gene: TRBV4-2
CDR3 DNA: TGTGCCAGCAGCCAAGCGGACACCTTAGGGTATGGCTACACCTTC
CDR3 protein: CASSQADTLGYGYTF

J gene: TRBJ1-4
clone size: once
CDR3 length: 13
D gene: TRBD1
V gene: TRBV10-3
CDR3 DNA: TGTGCCACCACAGGGGGAACTAATGAAAAACTGTTTTTT
CDR3 protein: CATTGGTNEKLFF

J gene: TRBJ2-1
clone size: .
CDR3 length: 9
D gene: .
V gene: TRBV29-1
CDR3 DNA: TGCAGCGTGTCCAATGAGCAGTTCTTC
CDR3 protein: CSVSNEQFF

J gene: TRBJ1-2
clone size: few
CDR3 length: 14
D gene: TRBD1
V gene: TRBV27
CDR3 DNA: TGTGCCAGCAGTTCAGACAGGGATCGTGGAGGCTACACCTTC
CDR3 protein: CASSSDRDRGGYTF

J gene: TRBJ1-5
clone size: .
CDR3 length: 15
D gene: TRBD1
V gene: TRBV20-1
CDR3 DNA: TGCAGTGTCCCCGGACAGGGGGCTAGCAATCAGCCCCAGCATTTT
CDR3 protein: CSVPGQGASNQPQHF

J gene: TRBJ1-2
clone size: .
CDR3 length: 13
D gene: .
V gene: TRBV11-2
CDR3 DNA: TGTGCCAGCAGCTCTGGGTATCTATATGGCTACACCTTC
CDR3 protein: CASSSGYLYGYTF

J gene: TRBJ2-1
clone size: .
CDR3 length: 16
D gene: TRBD2
V gene: TRBV5-1
CDR3 DNA: TGCGCCAGCAGCTTGGTACGGGGGGGGCTCTACAATGAGCAGTTCTTC
CDR3 protein: CASSLVRGGLYNEQFF

J gene: TRBJ2-5
clone size: few
CDR3 length: 12
D gene: .
V gene: TRBV14
CDR3 DNA: TGTGCCAGCAGCCCTAAGCAAGGGACCCAGTACTTC
CDR3 protein: CASSPKQGTQYF

J gene: TRBJ2-5
clone size: few
CDR3 length: 17
D gene: .
V gene: TRBV20-1
CDR3 DNA: TGCAGTGTCAGTGGATGGAGGGGAATGCGAAAACAAGAGACCCAGTACTTC
CDR3 protein: CSVSGWRGMRKQETQYF

J gene: TRBJ2-7
clone size: .
CDR3 length: 14
D gene: .
V gene: TRBV28
CDR3 DNA: TGTGCCAGCACCTCTGGGGGGGCGGCCTACGAGCAGTACTTC
CDR3 protein: CASTSGGAAYEQYF

J gene: TRBJ2-3
clone size: .
CDR3 length: 16
D gene: .
V gene: TRBV10-3
CDR3 DNA: TGTGCCATCAGGGCGTCCAGGGCCTACCGCACAGATGCGCAGTATTTT
CDR3 protein: CAIRASRAYRTDAQYF

J gene: TRBJ2-5
clone size: .
CDR3 length: 15
D gene: TRBD2
V gene: TRBV6-1
CDR3 DNA: TGTGCCAGCAGAAGCGGGGGGCGGATACAAGAGACCCAGTACTTC
CDR3 protein: CASRSGGRIQETQYF

J gene: TRBJ2-5
clone size: .
CDR3 length: 16
D gene: TRBD2
V gene: TRBV20-1
CDR3 DNA: TGCAGTGCTAGAGGGGTAGCGGGAGCCCTACAAGAGACCCAGTACTTC
CDR3 protein: CSARGVAGALQETQYF

J gene: TRBJ2-5
clone size: few
CDR3 length: 13
D gene: .
V gene: TRBV4-1
CDR3 DNA: TGCGCCAGCAGCCCGACCGTAAAAGAGACCCAGTACTTC
CDR3 protein: CASSPTVKETQYF